The T cell receptor (beta chain) described here comes from a study of human T cells and chemical hapten exposure. The wider study: Patch testing placed 0.01% DPC on the upper back, with readings at 6 days.

MiXCR, applied by TCRdb to the RACE reads, yields one record per CDR3 protein. The table lists some 150,000 distinct CDR3 sequences, roughly 12% of them singletons. Germline CDR1 reads SGHRS; CDR2 reads YFSETQ. Trimming took off 4 bases at V and 5 bases at J, with 10 bases between the two ends. The CDR3 is made up of 12 amino acids. Regarding time point: patch test 2, 6 weeks after DPC sensitization. Indicated treatment: therapeutic diphenylcyclopropenone sensitization with weekly scalp DPC. The material was whole blood, obtained in connection with sensitization to the hapten diphenylcyclopropenone (DPC). The sequence derives from a woman in her fifties or sixties with alopecia areata. Some clones in this sample may be carry-over from other donors' samples. This chain joins TRBV5-1 and TRBJ2-7; D remains ambiguous. The CDR3 DNA follows: TGCGCCAGCAGCCTCGCCGAGCACGAGCAGTACTTC. Its translation is CASSLAEHEQYF.